This T cell receptor beta chain emerged from a study of T cell changes during pregnancy in multiple sclerosis. Germline V gene sequence: CDR1 MNHEY, CDR2 SMNVEV (reference sequence). The germline V and J ends were trimmed by 0 bases and 7 bases, with 13 bases remaining between them. The CDR3 has 15 residues. Produced via immunoSEQ multiplex PCR; TCRdb's table is partial and in-frame only. Among approximately 22,000 clones listed, around 93% were seen once. The sample here was CD8+ T cells from peripheral blood mononuclear cells, taken in the third trimester of pregnancy. This TCR was recovered from a female donor with multiple sclerosis, enrolled in a pregnancy study. The chain joins TRBV27 to TRBJ1-5; D gene ambiguous. The CDR3: CASSLSHSIHQPQHF. CDR3 bases: TGTGCCAGCAGTTTATCTCACAGCATACACCAGCCCCAGCATTTT.